This is a list of T cell receptor beta chains from one sample in a study of T cells in Graves' hyperthyroidism and ophthalmopathy. TCRdb itself ran the multiplex PCR reads through MiXCR, one entry per CDR3 protein. Of hundreds of thousands of distinct CDR3 sequences detected, approximately 13% appear once; the ten largest clones hold approximately 35%. The sample comprised blood. All receptors come from a woman aged 40 to 50 with Graves' ophthalmopathy. CDR3s include the opening cysteine and the closing phenylalanine or tryptophan. The order of the fields is clone size, V gene, J gene, D gene, CDR3 protein, CDR3 DNA. D genes are given only for firm matches. Size is stated for part of the rows, as once, few or many counts, or as a class when the clone is expanded.

>many|TRBV3-1|TRBJ1-2|TRBD1
CASSRGQVLDGYTF
TGTGCCAGCAGCCGGGGACAGGTCCTTGATGGCTACACCTTC
>many|TRBV7-9|TRBJ2-3|-
CASSRLGGPDTQYF
TGTGCCAGCAGCCGACTAGGCGGACCGGATACGCAGTATTTT
>many|TRBV20-1|TRBJ1-1|-
CSARRGFRTEAFF
TGCAGTGCCAGGCGGGGCTTTAGGACTGAAGCTTTCTTT
>many|TRBV13|TRBJ1-1|TRBD1
CASSSDRGTEAFF
TGTGCCAGCAGCTCGGACAGGGGGACTGAAGCTTTCTTT
>many|TRBV11-1|TRBJ2-1|TRBD2
CASRSLAGGYNEQFF
TGTGCCAGCAGATCCCTAGCGGGAGGGTACAATGAGCAGTTCTTC
>many|TRBV28|TRBJ2-7|TRBD2
CASSQLARLAYEQYF
TGTGCCAGCAGCCAACTAGCGAGATTAGCCTACGAGCAGTACTTC
>many|TRBV20-1|TRBJ1-2|-
CSARDRLGRNYGYTF
TGCAGTGCTAGAGATAGGTTGGGACGGAACTATGGCTACACCTTC
>-|TRBV28|TRBJ2-1|-
CASRPTQPYNEQFF
TGTGCCAGCAGGCCAACCCAACCCTACAATGAGCAGTTCTTC
>many|TRBV2|TRBJ1-1|-
CASRPQLNTEAFF
TGTGCCAGCAGACCCCAGCTGAACACTGAAGCTTTCTTT
>many|TRBV30|TRBJ1-1|-
CAWNFGGTEAFF
TGTGCCTGGAATTTTGGCGGGACTGAAGCTTTCTTT
>few|TRBV7-9|TRBJ2-7|-
CASSAQEARHEQYF
TGTGCCAGCAGCGCTCAGGAGGCTCGGCACGAGCAGTACTTC